Listed below are T cell receptor beta chains from one sample, sequenced in a study of blood T cells in healthy people across ages. MiXCR, applied by TCRdb to the 5' RACE reads, yields one record per CDR3 protein. Altogether about 1 million distinct CDR3 sequences are present, 40% to 55% being singletons, with the ten largest covering 18%. The sequenced sample was blood. These TCRs come from a woman aged 55-69 years in good health. Both conserved end residues are part of each CDR3. D genes are given only for firm matches. Only part of the rows carry a size: once, few, many, or a class if the clone is expanded.

V gene	D gene	J gene	clone size	CDR3 protein	CDR3 DNA
TRBV5-5	-	TRBJ2-5	-	CASSLAVGSLVNEQYF	TGTGCCAGCAGCTTGGCGGTTGGCAGCCTGGTTAATGAGCAGTACTTC
TRBV6-2/TRBV6-3	-	TRBJ2-5	-	CASSYWNGTQYF	TGTGCCAGCAGTTACTGGAATGGGACCCAGTACTTC
TRBV14	-	TRBJ2-4	-	CASSQDEGDVAKNIQYF	TGTGCCAGCAGCCAAGATGAGGGGGATGTAGCCAAAAACATTCAGTACTTC
TRBV28	-	TRBJ2-7	-	CASHSASYEQYF	TGTGCCAGCCATAGCGCTTCCTACGAGCAGTACTTC
TRBV5-5	TRBD1	TRBJ2-7	-	CASSRNPGTGLRIYEQYF	TGTGCCAGCAGCCGTAATCCCGGGACAGGGTTAAGAATCTACGAGCAGTACTTC
TRBV28	-	TRBJ2-5	few	CASSVGGGFETQYF	TGTGCCAGCAGTGTTGGAGGAGGTTTTGAGACCCAGTACTTC
TRBV11-1	-	TRBJ1-2	few	CASSSAAGYGYTF	TGTGCCAGCAGCTCGGCCGCGGGCTATGGCTACACCTTC
TRBV3-1	-	TRBJ2-5	few	CASSQLQGGQETQYF	TGTGCCAGCAGCCAGCTACAAGGGGGGCAAGAGACCCAGTACTTC
TRBV20-1	TRBD2	TRBJ2-7	-	CSARGVGTSGAFRAYEQYF	TGCAGTGCTAGGGGGGTTGGGACTAGTGGGGCCTTCCGCGCCTACGAGCAGTACTTC
TRBV7-9	-	TRBJ2-3	-	CASSFDLVETQYF	TGTGCCAGCAGCTTCGACTTAGTAGAGACGCAGTATTTT
TRBV20-1	TRBD2	TRBJ2-1	-	CSAEGGSYNEQFF	TGCAGTGCCGAGGGAGGGTCCTACAATGAGCAGTTCTTC
TRBV7-9	-	TRBJ2-7	-	CASSLGLAVAYEQYF	TGTGCCAGCAGCTTAGGGCTAGCTGTAGCCTACGAGCAGTACTTC
TRBV29-1	-	TRBJ1-1	-	CSVARGDGSWAEAFF	TGCAGCGTTGCTAGAGGGGACGGATCATGGGCTGAAGCTTTCTTT
TRBV21-1	-	TRBJ1-2	-	CASSSLSNYGYTF	TGTGCCAGCAGCAGTCTGTCTAACTATGGCTACACCTTC
TRBV25-1	-	TRBJ1-4	-	CASSETPKAGKLFF	TGTGCCAGCAGTGAGACCCCTAAGGCGGGAAAACTGTTTTTT
TRBV27	TRBD1	TRBJ2-7	few	CASIGGTGAYEQYF	TGTGCCAGCATTGGTGGGACAGGCGCCTACGAGCAGTACTTC
TRBV29-1	TRBD2	TRBJ2-3	-	CSVEVAAGVRDTQYF	TGCAGCGTTGAAGTCGCAGCGGGAGTTAGAGATACGCAGTATTTT
TRBV6-5	-	TRBJ2-5	-	CASSLRGGLNNEQYF	TGTGCCAGCAGTCTCCGGGGCGGGTTAAACAATGAGCAGTACTTC
TRBV5-5	TRBD1	TRBJ2-1	-	CASSLDTGARQFF	TGTGCCAGCAGCTTGGATACAGGGGCCCGTCAGTTCTTC
TRBV7-2	TRBD1	TRBJ2-7	-	CASSLTGQGRYEQYF	TGTGCCAGCAGCTTAACGGGACAGGGGAGGTACGAGCAGTACTTC
TRBV28	-	TRBJ2-1	-	CASTRTGYEQFF	TGTGCCAGCACTCGCACGGGTTACGAGCAGTTCTTC
TRBV20-1	TRBD1	TRBJ2-3	-	CSALWGQGFSDTQYF	TGCAGTGCTCTTTGGGGACAGGGCTTTTCAGATACGCAGTATTTT
TRBV29-1	TRBD2	TRBJ2-7	-	CSAGRGAYEQYF	TGCAGCGCAGGACGGGGGGCCTACGAGCAGTACTTC
TRBV7-2	TRBD2	TRBJ2-3	-	CASSLARTSAHDTQYF	TGTGCCAGCAGCTTAGCGAGAACTAGCGCCCACGATACGCAGTATTTT
TRBV20-1	TRBD1	TRBJ2-7	-	CSADPGTGTPYEQYF	TGCAGTGCCGACCCCGGGACAGGTACCCCCTACGAGCAGTACTTC
TRBV7-2	-	TRBJ2-7	many	CASSLVGDSYEQYF	TGTGCCAGCAGCTTAGTCGGGGACTCCTACGAGCAGTACTTC
TRBV7-9	-	TRBJ1-4	-	CASSLSVTATNEKLFF	TGTGCCAGCAGCTTATCGGTGACAGCAACTAATGAAAAACTGTTTTTT
TRBV5-1	TRBD2	TRBJ2-3	-	CASSVRGGSTDTQYF	TGCGCCAGCAGCGTCCGGGGGGGATCCACAGATACGCAGTATTTT